What follows describes a single T cell receptor (beta chain). The data were taken from a study of T-cell memory formation after mild COVID-19. A single record per CDR3 protein comes from TCRdb applying MiXCR to the 5' RACE reads. Found here are a few hundred thousand distinct CDR3 sequences, around 30% of them singletons; the top ten hold roughly 13%. Trimming removed 10 bases from V and 1 base from J, with 19 bases in between. The CDR3 sequence is 15 residues long. In germline, CDR1 is MNHNS, CDR2 SASEGT. Sequencing used PBMCs or a T cell subset sorted from them (not recorded which). V usage is TRBV6-1 and J usage is TRBJ1-1, with D possibly matching TRBD1 (6 bases). The TCR comes from an adult woman who had mild COVID-19 (a few samples of this study predate the infection). Cell type and time point are not known. The CDR3 loop is CAIKNPGHSNTEAFF. The DNA of the CDR3 is TGTGCCATCAAAAATCCGGGACACTCGAACACTGAAGCTTTCTTT.